Listed here is a single T cell receptor beta chain. The antigen this receptor binds is unknown. The input lacks base qualities; no much larger clone sits a single base away. The donors were included in the validation cohort of some 120 subjects, a group kept apart from the approximately 700-subject first cohort. Library preparation employed the immunoSEQ multiplex PCR assay. The published analysis was carried out like this. A statistical classification framework was developed to diagnose cytomegalovirus status using the catalog of TCR beta chain sequences. The source is immuneACCESS, and TCRdb retained only in-frame sequences with V and J called. Part of the clones is not carried over; for the studies checked, unresolved V genes explain less than half of this, and the remainder is unexplained. The D gene and trimming were derived from the DNA, and the V and J assignments and clone size from that table. Within this sample are over 250,000 clones, with 86% of them counted one time only. 0.9% to 1.1% of the sample is taken by the ten largest.

This specimen belongs to a study of cytomegalovirus exposure and HLA in healthy donors (dated by TCRdb to the late 2010s). In the study overall: According to a later analysis, one platform produced both the 110 or so validation repertoires and the 720 or so repertoires of the first cohort. The study aimed to test whether signatures of past pathogen exposure could be identified by cataloging public T cell receptors. A separate validation cohort of 100 to 150 different subjects was used in addition to the roughly 720-subject first cohort. High-throughput TCR immunosequencing, statistical association of individual TCRs with disease status, and machine learning were combined to predict cytomegalovirus infection status.

The germline V gene sets CDR1 to SGHVS and CDR2 to FNYEAQ. The cysteine opens and the phenylalanine closes a CDR3 of 15 amino acids. Only the CDR3 DNA stays, 45 bases, in frame from base 1. The V end gives up 3 bases and the J end 0 bases, leaving 2 bases in the junction not matched to a gene. Results the study describes overall, beyond this receptor: A few of the identified cytomegalovirus-associated TCR beta chains were confirmed in vitro to be specific for cytomegalovirus antigens. While some public TCRs were present in many individuals, most TCR sequences turned up only very rarely across donors. In the study, some 160 TCR beta chains were listed as associated with cytomegalovirus. Subsequent analysis determined that TCRs grouped into clusters in the first cohort also showed a tendency toward co-occurrence across the roughly 110 validation repertoires, and approximately 94% of cluster scores exceeded 0. It was suggested by the authors that the approach could potentially be generalized to other disease states and immunological phenotypes. A later analysis had no HLA typing for the validation cohort, so co-occurrence there was scored across all 110 or so repertoires. The classifier was reported to diagnose cytomegalovirus status with high specificity and sensitivity in both the original cohort and the validation cohort.

The sequencing sample was made of PBMCs. The rearranged chain carries TRBV7-6 and TRBJ1-3; 7 bases in the junction line up with TRBD1. The TCR was taken from a woman aged 18-29 years in good health and CMV-seronegative. The CDR3 reads CASSFGQASGNTIYF. The nucleotides are TGTGCCAGCAGCTTTGGACAGGCCTCTGGAAACACCATATATTTT.